These 31 T cell receptor beta chains share one sample of origin, sequenced in a study of blood T cell repertoires in COVID-19. This table comes from immunoSEQ multiplex PCR, and its TCRdb copy is limited to in-frame clones, with some not included. The sample lists 110,000 to 150,000 clones, 75% to 90% occurring once. The material sequenced was peripheral blood. The origin of the receptors is a man aged 55 to 70 with active or convalescent COVID-19.

Only a few counts were recorded for this clone. V gene TRBV12-5 combines with J gene TRBJ2-3, with 8 bases lining up with TRBD1. V was clipped by 7 bases and J by 0 bases; unmatched bases: 3. Germline CDR1 reads LGHNT; CDR2 reads FRNRAP. This CDR3 region has 14 residues. Here the CDR3 DNA reads TGTGCTAGTGCCACAGGGGGAAGCACAGATACGCAGTATTTT. Protein product: CASATGGSTDTQYF.

The count of this clone is one. This chain uses TRBV3-1 (or the pseudogene TRBV3-2) with TRBJ1-2; 8 bases agree with TRBD1. V was clipped by 5 bases and J by 9 bases; unmatched bases: 8. CDR3 length equals 13 residues. CDR1 is LGHDT, CDR2 YNNKEL, per germline (reference sequence). The CDR3 reads CASSGGQGRRYTF. Here the CDR3 DNA reads TGTGCCAGCAGCGGCGGACAGGGCAGGCGCTACACCTTC.

This chain connects TRBV6-5 to TRBJ1-1; no clear D. CDR3 size: 12 residues. V was shortened by 2 bases and J by 10 bases, with 11 bases between the two germline ends. Germline V lookup: CDR1 MNHEY, CDR2 SVGAGI. CDR3 sequence reads: CASSYGRDGAFF. For the CDR3, the DNA is TGTGCCAGCAGTTACGGGCGCGATGGAGCTTTCTTT.

The chain is built from TRBV3-1 (or the pseudogene TRBV3-2) and TRBJ1-2, with D hard to call. The CDR3 runs to 13 residues. V lost 0 bases to trimming and J lost 11 bases, with 13 bases between them. Germline V gene data show CDR1 as LGHDT and CDR2 as YNNKEL (reference sequence). This CDR3 is CASSQDSAGSYTF. The CDR3 region has the DNA TGTGCCAGCAGCCAAGATTCAGCGGGGAGTTACACCTTC.

The chain joins TRBV23-1 to TRBJ2-7; TRBD2 aligns across 11 bases. TRBV23-1 falls under the ORF class, with uncertain function. The CDR3 is 19 amino acids. After removal of 2 bases from V and 2 bases from J, the junction contained 14 bases not matched to a gene. CDR3 loop: CASSQQGVSGRAKAYEQYF. The DNA of the CDR3 is TGCGCCAGCAGTCAACAGGGAGTTAGCGGGAGGGCCAAAGCCTACGAGCAGTACTTC.

This clone has just a few counts. V and J are TRBV7-2 and TRBJ2-7; D is uncertain. This CDR3 is built from 13 residues. Germline V gene sequence: CDR1 SGHTA, CDR2 FQGNSA. V lost 5 bases and J 4 bases, leaving 12 bases between the germline ends. CDR3 sequence (DNA): TGTGCCAGCAGCCCTCACTACTATTACGAGCAGTACTTC. It is translated as CASSPHYYYEQYF.

The chain recombines TRBV27 with TRBJ2-5; 8 bases line up with TRBD2. V lost 0 bases to trimming and J lost 5 bases; unmatched junction nucleotides: 8. The CDR3 length is 16 residues. CDR1 is MNHEY, CDR2 SMNVEV, per germline (reference sequence). The CDR3 sequence is CASSLSGTGGRETQYF. The DNA of the CDR3 is TGTGCCAGCAGTTTATCCGGAACGGGGGGGCGGGAGACCCAGTACTTC.

This chain uses TRBV28 with TRBJ2-3, with D tentatively TRBD2 (6 bases). The CDR3 is 14 amino acids. V lost 0 bases to trimming and J lost 7 bases, with 11 bases between them. From germline, CDR1 is MDHEN and CDR2 SYDVKM. CDR3 sequence: CASSLWGRWNTQYF. The CDR3 coding sequence is TGTGCCAGCAGTTTATGGGGGAGGTGGAATACGCAGTATTTT. Filled out from reference TRBV28 and TRBJ2-3, the complete variable domain reads DVKVTQSSRYLVKRTGEKVFLECVQDMDHENMFWYRQDPGLGLRLIYFSYDVKMKEKGDIPEGYSVSREKKERFSLILESASTNQTSMYLCASSLWGRWNTQYFGPGTRLTVL.

This rearrangement joins TRBV2 to TRBJ1-5, with unresolved D. The V and J ends lost 1 base and 5 bases respectively, with 9 bases between them. The CDR3 extends over 14 amino acids. CDR1 and CDR2 from the germline V gene are SNHLY and FYNNEI. The CDR3, as DNA: TGTGCCAGCAGTGAAGATCGGGTTGATCAGCCCCAGCATTTT. Translated, it gives CASSEDRVDQPQHF.

V and J are TRBV28 and TRBJ1-5, with a tentative D call TRBD1 (5 bases). Germline CDR1 reads MDHEN; CDR2 reads SYDVKM. The CDR3 extends over 14 amino acids. V lost 6 bases to trimming and J lost 4 bases, with 13 bases between them. CDR3 residues: CASSRDFGNQPQHF. The CDR3 region has the DNA TGTGCCAGCAGCCGGGACTTTGGTAATCAGCCCCAGCATTTT. Filled out from reference TRBV28 and TRBJ1-5, the complete variable domain reads DVKVTQSSRYLVKRTGEKVFLECVQDMDHENMFWYRQDPGLGLRLIYFSYDVKMKEKGDIPEGYSVSREKKERFSLILESASTNQTSMYLCASSRDFGNQPQHFGDGTRLSIL.

This clone was counted between two and nine times. The CDR3: CASTRRQGPSTNEKLFF. As DNA, the CDR3 is TGTGCCAGTACCCGAAGGCAGGGGCCCTCAACTAATGAAAAACTGTTTTTT. This chain connects TRBV19 to TRBJ1-4, with a weak D call TRBD1 (6 bases). V lost 7 bases and J 0 bases, leaving 18 bases between the germline ends. This CDR3 is built from 17 residues. CDR1 is LNHDA, CDR2 SQIVND, per germline (reference sequence).

The chain uses TRBV7-9 and TRBJ1-1; TRBD1 aligns across 7 bases. Germline trimming cut 5 bases from V and 1 base from J; bases unmatched to any gene: 4. Germline CDR1 SEHNR, CDR2 FQNEAQ (reference sequence). This CDR3 spans 14 amino acids. The CDR3 DNA reads as TGTGCCAGCAGCCAGGGACAGCAGAACACTGAAGCTTTCTTT. It codes for CASSQGQQNTEAFF.

This clone appeared once. The genes are TRBV5-6 and TRBJ1-1, with D uncertain. With 4 bases removed from V and 5 bases from J, the gap between germline ends came to 18 bases. This CDR3 contains 15 residues. Germline-derived CDR1 and CDR2 are SGHDT and YYEEEE. The CDR3 DNA is TGTGCCAGCAGCGGACTCGGTTACCTGCGGACTGAAGCTTTCTTT. It translates to CASSGLGYLRTEAFF.

The chain uses TRBV14 and TRBJ1-1; unclear D gene. The CDR3 loop spans 13 amino acids. The V gene's germline CDR1 is SGHDN and CDR2 FVKESK. The V and J ends lost 4 bases and 0 bases respectively, with 6 bases between them. CDR3 in DNA: TGTGCCAGCAGCCTTAACATGAACACTGAAGCTTTCTTT. It translates to CASSLNMNTEAFF.

The chain is built from TRBV4-1 and TRBJ2-3; 8 bases are a match to TRBD2. The germline gives CDR1 MGHRA, CDR2 YSYEKL. Germline trimming cut 1 base from V and 3 bases from J; bases unmatched to any gene: 3. This CDR3 comprises 15 residues. The CDR3 DNA follows: TGCGCCAGCAGCCAAGTCGGGGGGGGGACAGATACGCAGTATTTT. It translates to CASSQVGGGTDTQYF.

The J gene is TRBJ2-7, the V gene TRBV5-1; possibly TRBD1 for D (6 bases). Germline-derived CDR1 and CDR2 are SGHRS and YFSETQ. CDR3 size: 13 residues. Trimming pared 0 bases from V and 11 bases from J, leaving 15 bases between. The CDR3 DNA is TGCGCCAGCAGCTTGGAGGTTGGGCAGGGGAAGTACTTC. Translating it yields CASSLEVGQGKYF. Using reference TRBV5-1 and TRBJ2-7 for the parts outside the CDR3, the full variable domain is KAGVTQTPRYLIKTRGQQVTLSCSPISGHRSVSWYQQTPGQGLQFLFEYFSETQRNKGNFPGRFSGRQFSNSRSEMNVSTLELGDSALYLCASSLEVGQGKYFGPGTRLTVT.

The chain combines TRBV5-6 with TRBJ1-4; TRBD1 agrees at 7 bases. Losses at the gene ends were 0 bases for V and 6 bases for J; bases not matched to a gene: 2. Germline assignment: CDR1 SGHDT and CDR2 YYEEEE. The CDR3 consists of 14 residues. The CDR3 sequence is CASSLGGQYEKLFF. CDR3 in DNA: TGTGCCAGCAGCTTGGGGGGACAGTATGAAAAACTGTTTTTT. The full variable domain, with the rest looked up from reference TRBV5-6 and TRBJ1-4, is DAGVTQSPTHLIKTRGQQVTLRCSPKSGHDTVSWYQQALGQGPQFIFQYYEEEERQRGNFPDRFSGHQFPNYSSELNVNALLLGDSALYLCASSLGGQYEKLFFGSGTQLSVL.

This chain uses TRBV2 with TRBJ1-1; no firm D call. The V end was cut by 6 bases, the J end by 5 bases, with 16 bases between. From germline, CDR1 is SNHLY and CDR2 FYNNEI. This CDR3 spans 14 amino acids. CDR3 in DNA: TGTGCCAGCAGGAGAAGCGGAGGGTGGACTGAAGCTTTCTTT. Its translation is CASRRSGGWTEAFF.

The V gene is TRBV18, the J gene TRBJ2-5, with no clear D. V was clipped by 3 bases and J by 2 bases, with 7 bases between them. This CDR3 contains 13 residues. CDR1 is KGHSH and CDR2 is LQKENI in the germline V gene. CDR3 protein: CASSPGGQETQYF. In DNA, the CDR3 is TGTGCCAGCTCACCTGGCGGTCAAGAGACCCAGTACTTC.

This chain uses TRBV19 with TRBJ1-5, with unresolved D. The CDR3 covers 18 residues. Trimming removed 6 bases from V and 4 bases from J, with 25 bases in between. In germline, CDR1 is LNHDA, CDR2 SQIVND (reference sequence). The CDR3 here is CASREGWRAKSLNQPQHF. The CDR3 DNA follows: TGTGCCAGTAGAGAAGGTTGGAGGGCCAAATCCCTTAATCAGCCCCAGCATTTT.

CDR3 nucleotides: TGTGCCAGCAGCGTAGAGCTATACTCCTACGAGCAGTACTTC. This gives the protein CASSVELYSYEQYF. The chain uses TRBV9 and TRBJ2-7; D ambiguous. Germline CDR1 and CDR2: SGDLS and YYNGEE. Trimming took off 0 bases at V and 0 bases at J, with 7 bases between the two ends. CDR3 length equals 14 residues.

The rearrangement links TRBV7-9 to TRBJ2-1; possible D gene TRBD1, 5 bases. V lost 6 bases to trimming and J lost 6 bases, with 12 bases between them. The CDR3 runs to 13 residues. The germline V gene has CDR1 SEHNR and CDR2 FQNEAQ (reference sequence). The CDR3 sequence: CASRADRFNEQFF. CDR3 nucleotide sequence: TGTGCCAGCAGGGCAGACAGATTCAATGAGCAGTTCTTC.

The chain uses TRBV5-1 and TRBJ1-3; D is unclear. The CDR3 has 15 amino acids. Trimming removed 4 bases from V and 1 base from J, with 12 bases in between. Germline CDR1 is SGHRS and CDR2 is YFSETQ. The CDR3 region has the DNA TGCGCCAGCAGCGGTCAACCCAGTTCTGGAAACACCATATATTTT. It is translated as CASSGQPSSGNTIYF.

The rearrangement joins TRBV4-2 to TRBJ2-5, with D hard to call. The germline CDR1 and CDR2 sequences are LGHNA and YNFKEQ. V shed 4 bases and J shed 5 bases, with 11 bases lying between them. The length of the CDR3 is 13 residues. CDR3 coding DNA: TGTGCCAGCAGCCCGTCCAGCAGGGAGACCCAGTACTTC. Its protein product is CASSPSSRETQYF.

V is TRBV12-3 or TRBV12-4 and J is TRBJ2-7; D gene uncertain. V lost 5 bases and J lost 6, with 11 bases in between. The CDR3 runs 12 residues. CDR3 nucleotide sequence: TGTGCCAGCAGTGTCGAACTGAGCGAGCAGTACTTC. As protein: CASSVELSEQYF.

V and J are TRBV18 and TRBJ1-5; 7 bases line up with TRBD1. The V gene end was trimmed by 2 bases and the J gene end by 2 bases; junction bases not matched to a gene: 3. The CDR3 has 15 amino acids. Germline V gene lookup returns CDR1 KGHSH and CDR2 LQKENI. The CDR3 nucleotides read TGTGCCAGCTCACCAGACAGGGACGGCAATCAGCCCCAGCATTTT. This codes for CASSPDRDGNQPQHF.

The chain is built from TRBV24-1 and TRBJ2-2, with 8 nucleotides matching TRBD1. V lost 3 bases to trimming and J lost 4 bases; unmatched junction nucleotides: 3. This CDR3 is built from 15 residues. Germline loops: CDR1 KGHDR, CDR2 SFDVKD. The CDR3 nucleotides read TGTGCCACCAGTGATGCCGGGACAGGCACCGGGGAGCTGTTTTTT. Its protein is CATSDAGTGTGELFF.

The chain links TRBV10-1 to TRBJ2-5, with 8 positions matching TRBD1. Germline V gene lookup returns CDR1 WNHNN and CDR2 SYGVQD (reference sequence). V lost 2 bases and J lost 7; bases outside the gene matches: 12. This CDR3 has 16 residues. The CDR3 nucleotides are TGCGCCAGCAGTGAGGCAGGGGGCACGAGTGATGGGACCCAGTACTTC. Encoded protein: CASSEAGGTSDGTQYF.

This chain connects TRBV2 to TRBJ2-1; 8 bases line up with TRBD2. Trimming took 7 bases from V and 4 from J; bases not matched to a gene: 9. Germline V gives CDR1 SNHLY, CDR2 FYNNEI. This CDR3 region has 15 residues. The CDR3 reads CASTLSGSLYNEQFF. The CDR3, as DNA: TGTGCCAGCACTCTCAGCGGGAGCCTTTACAATGAGCAGTTCTTC.

This chain joins TRBV18 and TRBJ2-1, with TRBD2 matching 8 bases. CDR3 size: 18 residues. With V trimmed by 3 bases and J by 0 bases, 10 bases remained unmatched. Per germline, CDR1 KGHSH and CDR2 LQKENI. The DNA of the CDR3 is TGTGCCAGCTCACCTAATCCTAGCGGGTCCCCCTCCTACAATGAGCAGTTCTTC. It yields the protein CASSPNPSGSPSYNEQFF.

The genes are TRBV19 and TRBJ1-5; no clear D. Trimming took 5 bases from V and 3 from J, leaving 11 bases between them. The CDR3 runs to 14 residues. Germline lookup yields CDR1 LNHDA and CDR2 SQIVND (reference sequence). The CDR3, as DNA: TGTGCCAGTAGTGGGCTGGGTGTCAATCAGCCCCAGCATTTT. It codes for CASSGLGVNQPQHF.